Listed here is a single T cell receptor beta chain. Its antigen is as yet unknown. Germline-derived CDR1 and CDR2 are SNHLY and FYNNEI. The V end lost 4 bases, the J end lost 3 bases, and 4 bases lay between the germline ends. The CDR3 runs 11 residues. These data come from a study of cytomegalovirus exposure and HLA in healthy donors. Study results and limitations: The study had only CMV serostatus as immune exposure information. The study put under 200 TCR beta chains on its list as cytomegalovirus-associated. Reportedly, TCR beta sequences accurately predicted HLA-A and HLA-B alleles in most subjects.

PCR primers comprised 60 Vbeta and 13 Jbeta primers. Assay used: immunoSEQ multiplex PCR; TCRdb lists only in-frame clones, some missing. Of about 200,000 clones listed, about two thirds are singletons. Sequenced material: PBMCs. The chain recombines TRBV2 with TRBJ2-7; D remains ambiguous. The receptor was isolated from a man aged 35-49 years in good health and CMV-seropositive. CDR3 amino acids: CASSGYYEQYF. The CDR3 coding sequence is TGTGCCAGCAGTGGCTACTACGAGCAGTACTTC.